This T cell receptor (beta chain) appears in the sequencing data of a study of post-analysis software for immune sequencing data. Study-level results: Compared with controls, patients showed significantly lower normalized Chao1 diversity. With F measure, samples from one preparation batch clustered together strongly. Relative to controls, patients had 4 or 5 TRBV segments at higher frequency, with TRBV5-6, TRBV5-1 and TRBV20-1 among these.

There are 14 residues in the CDR3. The V gene's germline CDR1 is LNHNV and CDR2 YYDKDF (reference sequence). V lost 7 bases and J lost 7, with 17 bases in between. This clonotype occurred a few times. Its antigen is unknown. The library was made from cDNA and included unique molecular identifiers. MiXCR, run by TCRdb on the PCR reads, gives a single entry per CDR3 protein. This repertoire shows around 710,000 distinct CDR3 sequences, more than 45% found once; its top ten account for over 4.5%. Sample: blood. This chain uses TRBV15 with TRBJ2-1; D possibly uses TRBD1 or TRBD2 (6 bases each). This TCR was recovered from a girl between 10 and 17 years old with multiple sclerosis. The CDR3 here is CATKRGGGGNEQFF. The CDR3 DNA sequence: TGTGCCACCAAACGAGGGGGAGGTGGAAATGAGCAGTTCTTC. Variable domain in full (rest from reference TRBV15 and TRBJ2-1): DAMVIQNPRYQVTQFGKPVTLSCSQTLNHNVMYWYQQKSSQAPKLLFHYYDKDFNNEADTPDNFQSRRPNTSFCFLDIRSPGLGDTAMYLCATKRGGGGNEQFFGPGTRLTVL.